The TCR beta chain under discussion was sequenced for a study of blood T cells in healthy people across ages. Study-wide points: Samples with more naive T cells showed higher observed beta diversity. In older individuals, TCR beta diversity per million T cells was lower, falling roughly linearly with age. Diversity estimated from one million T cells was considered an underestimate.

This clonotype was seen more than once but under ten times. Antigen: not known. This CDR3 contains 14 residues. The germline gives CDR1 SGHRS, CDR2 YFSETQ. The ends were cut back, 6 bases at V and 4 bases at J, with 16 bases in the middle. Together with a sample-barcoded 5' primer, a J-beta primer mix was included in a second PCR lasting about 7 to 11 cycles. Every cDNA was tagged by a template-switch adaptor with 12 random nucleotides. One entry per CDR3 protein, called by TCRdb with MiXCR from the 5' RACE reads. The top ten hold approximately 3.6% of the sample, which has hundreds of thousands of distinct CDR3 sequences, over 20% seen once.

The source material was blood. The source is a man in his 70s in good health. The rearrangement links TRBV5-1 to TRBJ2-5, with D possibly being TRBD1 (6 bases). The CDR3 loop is CASTETGFGETQYF. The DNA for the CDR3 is TGCGCCAGCACGGAGACAGGCTTTGGAGAGACCCAGTACTTC.